This paragraph reports one T cell receptor (beta chain). Its antigen is not known. The V segment lost 1 base and the J segment 1 base; nucleotides outside the gene matches: 4. CDR3 length: 15 amino acids. The V gene's germline CDR1 is SGHNT and CDR2 YENEEA. The data stem from a study of cytomegalovirus exposure and HLA in healthy donors. Overall study findings and caveats: A missense variant in DCLRE1C was later tied to TCR beta V- and J-gene trimming. Sequence variants that were highly shared formed a cluster that was likely a sequencing artifact. A list of around 160 TCR beta chains associated with cytomegalovirus was given.

Donors were ostensibly healthy at sampling, although undocumented immune exposures were probable. The PCR had 60 Vbeta and 13 Jbeta primers. Measured with immunoSEQ multiplex PCR; TCRdb has only the in-frame clones, and not every one. The sample shows about 120,000 clones, roughly 80% of them seen only once. This clonotype originated in a man aged 25 to 45 in good health and CMV-seronegative. The sample comprised PBMCs. This chain connects TRBV11-3 to TRBJ2-7; TRBD1 matches at 7 bases. CDR3 DNA sequence: TGTGCCAGCAGCTTAGGGACAGGCTATTCCTACGAGCAGTACTTC. This encodes CASSLGTGYSYEQYF.